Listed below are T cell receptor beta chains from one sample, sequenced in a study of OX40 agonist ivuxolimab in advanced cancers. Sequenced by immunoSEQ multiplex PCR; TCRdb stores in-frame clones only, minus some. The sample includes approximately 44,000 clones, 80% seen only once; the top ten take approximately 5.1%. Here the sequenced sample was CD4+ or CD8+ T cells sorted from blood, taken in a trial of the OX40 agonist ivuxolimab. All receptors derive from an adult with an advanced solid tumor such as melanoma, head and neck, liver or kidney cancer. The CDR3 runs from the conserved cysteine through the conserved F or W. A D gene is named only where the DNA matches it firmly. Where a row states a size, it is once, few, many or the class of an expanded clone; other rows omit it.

TGTGCCAGCAGTCCGTCCGGAAACAGGGGAACCGGGGAGCTGTTTTTT CASSPSGNRGTGELFF 16 TRBJ2-2 TRBV28 - TRBD1
TGTGCCAGCAGTTCGCCCGGACAGGGCAATCAGCCCCAGCATTTT CASSSPGQGNQPQHF 15 TRBJ1-5 TRBV6-5 - TRBD1
TGTGCCTCTGGGAGTTTCTCTGGAAACACCATATATTTT CASGSFSGNTIYF 13 TRBJ1-3 TRBV28 - -
TGTGCCAGCTCACCGCCGACACTTAAGAACACTGAAGCTTTCTTT CASSPPTLKNTEAFF 15 TRBJ1-1 TRBV18 - -
TGTGCCAGCAGCCAGATATCTTATGGCGAGCAGTACTTC CASSQISYGEQYF 13 TRBJ2-7 TRBV7-9 - -
TGTGCCAGCAGTTTAAGGGGTCATCAGCCCCAGCATTTT CASSLRGHQPQHF 13 TRBJ1-5 TRBV27 once -
TGCAGCGCCCTTGCTGACAAAAACTACGAGCAGTACTTC CSALADKNYEQYF 13 TRBJ2-7 TRBV29-1 medium-sized -
TGTGCCAGCAGTTCCGCCGGGACAGGGAACAATGAGCAGTTCTTC CASSSAGTGNNEQFF 15 TRBJ2-1 TRBV6-5 - TRBD1
TGTGCCAGCAGGGTCGGGTTGGAAGGTGAGCAGTTCTTC CASRVGLEGEQFF 13 TRBJ2-1 TRBV27 - -
TGTGCCAGCAGCCTCCGGGGAGACAGGTCGGTCCAGTTCTTC CASSLRGDRSVQFF 14 TRBJ2-1 TRBV7-8 once -
TGTGCCAGCGCTCGACAGTTGGGGGAAGAGCAGTACTTC CASARQLGEEQYF 13 TRBJ2-7 TRBV18 once -
TGTGCCAGCAAAAGTTCTAGCGGGCGAGAGACCCAGTACTTC CASKSSSGRETQYF 14 TRBJ2-5 TRBV6-6 - TRBD2
TGTGCCAGCAGCTCTACAGCGATAGGGACCGGGGAGCTGTTTTTT CASSSTAIGTGELFF 15 TRBJ2-2 TRBV7-3 - -
TGTGCCAGTAGTATAAGGACGGCTGAGCAGTTCTTC CASSIRTAEQFF 12 TRBJ2-1 TRBV19 - -
TGTGCCAGCAGTTACCCCAGTGGAGGTCAAGAGACCCAGTACTTC CASSYPSGGQETQYF 15 TRBJ2-5 TRBV6-6 - -
TGTGCCAGTTGGAGCGGGAGGCGGTACACCGGGGAGCTGTTTTTT CASWSGRRYTGELFF 15 TRBJ2-2 TRBV19 - TRBD2
TGTGCCAGCGGTAAGTGGGGAGGTCCCAATCAGCCCCAGCATTTT CASGKWGGPNQPQHF 15 TRBJ1-5 TRBV5-6 - -
TGTGCCAGCAGCGACAGGGTGGGGACTGAAGCTTTCTTT CASSDRVGTEAFF 13 TRBJ1-1 TRBV9 few -
TGTGCCAGCAGTGAATATACCTCTAACTATGGCTACACCTTC CASSEYTSNYGYTF 14 TRBJ1-2 TRBV25-1 - -
TGTGCTAGCAGCTTAGGGGCTGGGGCCAACGTCCTGACTTTC CASSLGAGANVLTF 14 TRBJ2-6 TRBV7-7 - -
TGCGCCAGCAGCCCGGACCCGGGACTAGCGGGAGGAGAGTTCTTC CASSPDPGLAGGEFF 15 TRBJ2-1 TRBV5-1 - TRBD2
TGTGCCAGCAGCCGGACTAGTCAAAGGGAGACCCAGTACTTC CASSRTSQRETQYF 14 TRBJ2-5 TRBV7-9 - TRBD2
TGTGCTAGTGCCACAGGGACGGAGACCCAGTACTTC CASATGTETQYF 12 TRBJ2-5 TRBV12-5 - -
TGTGCCAGCAGTGAATTGGGCTCCCCTGAAGCTTTCTTT CASSELGSPEAFF 13 TRBJ1-1 TRBV6-1 few -
TGTGCCAGCAGCTTTACCCCACAGGGAATGAACACTGAAGCTTTCTTT CASSFTPQGMNTEAFF 16 TRBJ1-1 TRBV5-5 - -
TGTGCCAGCAGCCGCGGCGGGAGTTCCTACGAGCAGTACTTC CASSRGGSSYEQYF 14 TRBJ2-7 TRBV21-1 - -
TGTGCCAGCAGCGACTTGGGACATCGCTATGGCTACACCTTC CASSDLGHRYGYTF 14 TRBJ1-2 TRBV6-1 few -
TGTGCCAGCAGCCTCCAGGGGGGGACTAGCGGCACAGATACGCAGTATTTT CASSLQGGTSGTDTQYF 17 TRBJ2-3 TRBV7-3 - TRBD2
TGTGCCTGGAGTTTTACAGGGGTCTACGAGCAGTACTTC CAWSFTGVYEQYF 13 TRBJ2-7 TRBV30 - TRBD1
TGTGCCAGCAGTGAAATCGACAGGGGGTCGAGAGAGCAGTACTTC CASSEIDRGSREQYF 15 TRBJ2-7 TRBV2 - TRBD1
TGTGCCACCAGCAGAGCGGGGTTTGGGGCAGATACGCAGTATTTT CATSRAGFGADTQYF 15 TRBJ2-3 TRBV15 few -
TGTGCCAGCAGCCCCAGGGGGCGAGGCAATCAGCCCCAGCATTTT CASSPRGRGNQPQHF 15 TRBJ1-5 TRBV6-5 - TRBD1
TGTGCCTGGAGCTCGCGCCGCGCAGCTTTCTTT CAWSSRRAAFF 11 TRBJ1-1 TRBV30 - -
TGTGCCAGCAGCAGGGGACTAGCGTCGGAGACCCAGTACTTC CASSRGLASETQYF 14 TRBJ2-5 TRBV7-2 few TRBD2
TGTGCCACCGAAGACAGGACGGATAGGAGCAATCAGCCCCAGCATTTT CATEDRTDRSNQPQHF 16 TRBJ1-5 TRBV6-6 - -
TGTGCCAGCAGCTTAGTTGGGACCCATAGCTCGGGGTCCGTGCCCCAGCATTTT CASSLVGTHSSGSVPQHF 18 TRBJ1-5 TRBV11-3 - -
TGCAGCGTTGAGATCTACAACGACACCTACGAGCAGTACTTC CSVEIYNDTYEQYF 14 TRBJ2-7 TRBV29-1 - -
TGCGCCAGCAGTCAATGGGCCGGGGAGCTGTTTTTT CASSQWAGELFF 12 TRBJ2-2 TRBV23-1 - -
TGTGCCAGCAGCCAAGTTGGGCCCGGGACTGAAGCTTTCTTT CASSQVGPGTEAFF 14 TRBJ1-1 TRBV14 - -
TGTGCCAGCAGCCTTGAGACAGGGGGCACCGGGGAGCTGTTTTTT CASSLETGGTGELFF 15 TRBJ2-2 TRBV4-2 - TRBD1
TGTGCCTCCCCACTTCGGGGAAATACTGAAGCTTTCTTT CASPLRGNTEAFF 13 TRBJ1-1 TRBV30 - -
TGCGCCAGCACCCCCTTTCGGGCTGAGACCCAGTACTTC CASTPFRAETQYF 13 TRBJ2-5 TRBV5-1 - -
TGTGCCAGTACTAAGATTTCTGGGGCCAACGTCCTGACTTTC CASTKISGANVLTF 14 TRBJ2-6 TRBV27 - -
TGTGCCAGCAGCTCAGACGGGGGTAGTGCAGATACGCAGTATTTT CASSSDGGSADTQYF 15 TRBJ2-3 TRBV7-9 - -
TGTGCCAGCACTCAGGGGGTTAAAACTGAAGCTTTCTTT CASTQGVKTEAFF 13 TRBJ1-1 TRBV11-3 - TRBD1
TGTGCCATCAGTGGAAGGACGGTAGGGTCAATGAACACTGAAGCTTTCTTT CAISGRTVGSMNTEAFF 17 TRBJ1-1 TRBV10-3 - -
TGTGCCAGCAGCCTCGAGTGGGGGCACAGAGGGACTGAAGCTTTCTTT CASSLEWGHRGTEAFF 16 TRBJ1-1 TRBV11-2 - -
TGTGCCAGCGGATTAGCGGGAGGGGGCTACGAGCAGTACTTC CASGLAGGGYEQYF 14 TRBJ2-7 TRBV2 - TRBD2
TGTGCCAGCAGTCCTAGCGGGAGGGTCTATACGCAGTATTTT CASSPSGRVYTQYF 14 TRBJ2-3 TRBV6-5 - TRBD2
TGTGCCAGCAGCGTAACCGGGCACAATGAGCAGTTCTTC CASSVTGHNEQFF 13 TRBJ2-1 TRBV9 - -
TGCGCCAGCAGCCCTCCGGGACTCCCCTACGAGCAGTACTTC CASSPPGLPYEQYF 14 TRBJ2-7 TRBV5-1 once -
TGTGCCAGCAGGCCCGGAGCGGGAGCCGAGGGTGAGCAGTTCTTC CASRPGAGAEGEQFF 15 TRBJ2-1 TRBV6-1 once TRBD2
TGTGCCAGCAGTTTATACAGGGGATACTCACCCCTCCACTTT CASSLYRGYSPLHF 14 TRBJ1-6 TRBV27 - TRBD1
TGTGCCAGTAGTACATCCGGGACCCCTCCCTACGAGCAGTACTTC CASSTSGTPPYEQYF 15 TRBJ2-7 TRBV19 - -
TGTGCCAGCAGCCGACGGCCATCTAGCGATGAGCAGTTCTTC CASSRRPSSDEQFF 14 TRBJ2-1 TRBV6-5 - -